A selection of T cell receptor beta chains follows, all from one sample in a study of shared clonotypes between healthy human individuals. Data came from immunoSEQ multiplex PCR; TCRdb stores just in-frame clones and leaves some out. This repertoire shows under 1,100,000 clones, around 78% found once; its top ten account for more than 0.55%. Sequencing input: memory CD4+ T cells from PBMCs. The receptors shown here come from a man aged 18 to 35 in good health. Some clones in this sample may be carry-over from other donors' samples. The CDR3 runs from the conserved cysteine through the conserved F or W. A D gene is named only where the DNA matches it firmly. Part of the rows lack a size; the others show once, few, many or a class for expanded clones.

v_call	cdr3_length	j_call	clone_size	d_call	cdr3_nt	cdr3_aa
TRBV4-1	16	TRBJ2-7	-	-	TGCGCCAGCAGCCCTTACCAGGGGGGCTTTGGGTACGAGCAGTACTTC	CASSPYQGGFGYEQYF
TRBV9	13	TRBJ1-2	-	-	TGTGCCAGCAGCCCCCGCGTGGGCTATGGCTACACCTTC	CASSPRVGYGYTF
TRBV28	17	TRBJ2-7	-	TRBD2	TGTGCCAGCAGTTTTCAAAGACCGGGACTAGCGGGAGGCGAGCAGTACTTC	CASSFQRPGLAGGEQYF
TRBV9	15	TRBJ2-7	-	TRBD1	TGTGCCAGCAGCGTAGCTCCGACAGGGAACTACGAGCAGTACTTC	CASSVAPTGNYEQYF
TRBV9	14	TRBJ2-7	-	TRBD1	TGTGCCAGCAGCGTAGTAGGACAGGGGCCCGAGCAGTACTTC	CASSVVGQGPEQYF
TRBV7-9	17	TRBJ1-2	-	-	TGTGCCAGCAGCTTGACGACAGCAATCAGGGGCCACTATGGCTACACCTTC	CASSLTTAIRGHYGYTF
TRBV15	12	TRBJ2-7	-	-	TGTGCCACCAGCGGTAGACAGAACGAGCAGTACTTC	CATSGRQNEQYF
TRBV7-9	15	TRBJ2-3	few	TRBD2	TGTGCCAGCAGGACCGGGACTAGCGGCACAGATACGCAGTATTTT	CASRTGTSGTDTQYF
TRBV30	13	TRBJ2-4	few	-	TGTGCCTGGAAAGGGGTGGGCAAAAACATTCAGTACTTC	CAWKGVGKNIQYF
TRBV18	15	TRBJ2-7	-	TRBD1	TGTGCCAGCTCACCTACAGGGGTAATGAACGACGAGCAGTACTTC	CASSPTGVMNDEQYF
TRBV4-2	16	TRBJ2-2	-	TRBD1	TGTGCCAGCAGCCAATTAGGACAGGAAGGGGTCGGGGAGCTGTTTTTT	CASSQLGQEGVGELFF
TRBV4-2	14	TRBJ2-5	-	-	TGTGCCAGCAGCCAAGAGGAAAGGGGGGAGACCCAGTACTTC	CASSQEERGETQYF
TRBV6-1	15	TRBJ1-4	-	-	TGTGCCAGCAGTGAAGCCGGCAGGCTTCGGGAAAAACTGTTTTTT	CASSEAGRLREKLFF
TRBV15	17	TRBJ2-1	-	TRBD2	TGTGCCACCAGCAGAGGGGAGGGACTAGGGTCCTACAATGAGCAGTTCTTC	CATSRGEGLGSYNEQFF
TRBV9	13	TRBJ2-7	-	-	TGTGCCAGCAGCGTTCAACCGTCCTACGAGCAGTACTTC	CASSVQPSYEQYF
TRBV7-3	17	TRBJ2-1	-	-	TGTGCCAGCAGCTTAAGGCGCGGGGCAGGCTCCTACAATGAGCAGTTCTTC	CASSLRRGAGSYNEQFF
TRBV23-1	18	TRBJ1-3	-	-	TGCGCCAGCAGTCAATTCACCTCGGACGGATACTCTGGAAACACCATATATTTT	CASSQFTSDGYSGNTIYF
TRBV21-1	16	TRBJ1-1	-	-	TGTGCCAGCAGCAAAGTTCGGAGCAGGATGAACACTGAAGCTTTCTTT	CASSKVRSRMNTEAFF
TRBV10-1	13	TRBJ1-5	-	-	TGCGCCAGCCCCCCCCCAGGGGATCAGCCCCAGCATTTT	CASPPPGDQPQHF
TRBV7-9	15	TRBJ1-1	-	-	TGTGCCAGCAGCTTAAGTCAGATAGGCACCTCTGAAGCTTTCTTT	CASSLSQIGTSEAFF
TRBV27	16	TRBJ2-1	-	TRBD2	TGTGCCAGCAGGCTCTCACTAGCGGGAGGTATATATGAGCAGTTCTTC	CASRLSLAGGIYEQFF
TRBV4-2	15	TRBJ2-1	few	-	TGTGCCAGCAGCCAAGGGTCGTCATATGGGAATGAGCAGTTCTTC	CASSQGSSYGNEQFF
TRBV9	15	TRBJ2-1	-	-	TGTGCCAGCAGCGAGGAGGGGGAGAGAAACAATGAGCAGTTCTTC	CASSEEGERNNEQFF
TRBV6-1	15	TRBJ2-3	-	-	TGTGCCAGCAGCCTCCTAGGGACTAGCACAGATACGCAGTATTTT	CASSLLGTSTDTQYF
TRBV29-1	12	TRBJ2-1	-	-	TGCAGCCCCGCCCCCCAGGGTTATGAGCAGTTCTTC	CSPAPQGYEQFF
TRBV19	13	TRBJ1-5	many	-	TGTGCCAGTAGTATCGCCAGGGAGCAGCCCCAGCATTTT	CASSIAREQPQHF
TRBV2	16	TRBJ1-2	-	TRBD1	TGTGCCAGCTGCCCGGACAGGGGGCTGGGAAGCTATGGCTACACCTTC	CASCPDRGLGSYGYTF
TRBV27	14	TRBJ2-3	-	TRBD2	TGTGCCAGCAGTAGGACGGGAGGGCCGGATACGCAGTATTTT	CASSRTGGPDTQYF
TRBV6-6	13	TRBJ2-7	once	-	TGTGCCAGCAGTTACTCGACCGATCTGGAGCAGTACTTC	CASSYSTDLEQYF
TRBV19	13	TRBJ2-5	few	-	TGTGCCAGTAGTAAGACGTACCAAGAGACCCAGTACTTC	CASSKTYQETQYF
TRBV5-5	15	TRBJ2-1	few	-	TGTGCCAGCAGCTTGGGCCTAGGGGACTACAATGAGCAGTTCTTC	CASSLGLGDYNEQFF
TRBV9	14	TRBJ2-7	-	TRBD1	TGTGCCAGCAGCGTCTCCGGACAGGCTCGCGAGCAGTACTTC	CASSVSGQAREQYF
TRBV11-2	12	TRBJ1-2	-	-	TGTGCCAGCAGCTTATTGGGGGATGGCTACACCTTC	CASSLLGDGYTF
TRBV6-1	14	TRBJ1-6	-	-	TGTGCCAGCAGTGAAGCACAGTATAATTCACCCCTCCACTTT	CASSEAQYNSPLHF
TRBV6-6	16	TRBJ1-2	few	TRBD1	TGTGCCAGCAGTTACGGTATGGGGACAGGGGACAATGGCTACACCTTC	CASSYGMGTGDNGYTF
TRBV19	14	TRBJ2-3	-	-	TGTGCCAGCTCGGAGTTGTCTAGCACAGATACGCAGTATTTT	CASSELSSTDTQYF
TRBV5-4	16	TRBJ2-5	-	-	TGTGCCAGCAGCTTGGGAGTCCAGGTCATCCAAGAGACCCAGTACTTC	CASSLGVQVIQETQYF
TRBV4-2	16	TRBJ2-5	-	TRBD2	TGTGCCAGCAGCCGGGAATGGACTAGCGACCAAGAGACCCAGTACTTC	CASSREWTSDQETQYF
TRBV28	14	TRBJ1-1	few	TRBD1	TGTGCCAGCAGTACCATGGACAGGGCTAATGAAGCTTTCTTT	CASSTMDRANEAFF
TRBV5-1	15	TRBJ2-2	once	TRBD1	TGCGCCAGCAGCACTGGACAGGGCTCTCGTGGGGAGCTGTTTTTT	CASSTGQGSRGELFF
TRBV5-1	13	TRBJ1-1	-	-	TGCGCCAGCAGCTTCTCTGGCAACACTGAAGCTTTCTTT	CASSFSGNTEAFF
TRBV29-1	12	TRBJ1-1	-	-	TGCAGCGGAAATAGGGGGAACACTGAAGCTTTCTTT	CSGNRGNTEAFF
TRBV10-3	16	TRBJ2-2	-	-	TGTGCCATCAGTGAGTCGTGGCGCCTGAACACCGGGGAGCTGTTTTTT	CAISESWRLNTGELFF
TRBV29-1	12	TRBJ1-3	-	-	TGCAGCGCCCAGGGGCCTGGAAACACCATATATTTT	CSAQGPGNTIYF
TRBV7-9	16	TRBJ1-2	-	-	TGTGCCAGCAGCCGGGGACCAGGCCAAGTGCGGGATGGCTACACCTTC	CASSRGPGQVRDGYTF
TRBV18	13	TRBJ2-7	-	TRBD1	TGTGCCAGCTCACCCCAGCCGTCCAGGGGGAAAAACTTC	CASSPQPSRGKNF
TRBV12-5	13	TRBJ2-3	-	-	TGTGCTAGTGGTACTCTTGGCACAGATACGCAGTATTTT	CASGTLGTDTQYF
TRBV30	11	TRBJ2-3	-	-	TGTGCCTGGGGATGGGGAGATACGCAGTATTTT	CAWGWGDTQYF
TRBV2	14	TRBJ2-7	-	TRBD1	TGTGCCAGCAGTCGACAGGGCGGGTCCTACGAGCAGTACTTC	CASSRQGGSYEQYF